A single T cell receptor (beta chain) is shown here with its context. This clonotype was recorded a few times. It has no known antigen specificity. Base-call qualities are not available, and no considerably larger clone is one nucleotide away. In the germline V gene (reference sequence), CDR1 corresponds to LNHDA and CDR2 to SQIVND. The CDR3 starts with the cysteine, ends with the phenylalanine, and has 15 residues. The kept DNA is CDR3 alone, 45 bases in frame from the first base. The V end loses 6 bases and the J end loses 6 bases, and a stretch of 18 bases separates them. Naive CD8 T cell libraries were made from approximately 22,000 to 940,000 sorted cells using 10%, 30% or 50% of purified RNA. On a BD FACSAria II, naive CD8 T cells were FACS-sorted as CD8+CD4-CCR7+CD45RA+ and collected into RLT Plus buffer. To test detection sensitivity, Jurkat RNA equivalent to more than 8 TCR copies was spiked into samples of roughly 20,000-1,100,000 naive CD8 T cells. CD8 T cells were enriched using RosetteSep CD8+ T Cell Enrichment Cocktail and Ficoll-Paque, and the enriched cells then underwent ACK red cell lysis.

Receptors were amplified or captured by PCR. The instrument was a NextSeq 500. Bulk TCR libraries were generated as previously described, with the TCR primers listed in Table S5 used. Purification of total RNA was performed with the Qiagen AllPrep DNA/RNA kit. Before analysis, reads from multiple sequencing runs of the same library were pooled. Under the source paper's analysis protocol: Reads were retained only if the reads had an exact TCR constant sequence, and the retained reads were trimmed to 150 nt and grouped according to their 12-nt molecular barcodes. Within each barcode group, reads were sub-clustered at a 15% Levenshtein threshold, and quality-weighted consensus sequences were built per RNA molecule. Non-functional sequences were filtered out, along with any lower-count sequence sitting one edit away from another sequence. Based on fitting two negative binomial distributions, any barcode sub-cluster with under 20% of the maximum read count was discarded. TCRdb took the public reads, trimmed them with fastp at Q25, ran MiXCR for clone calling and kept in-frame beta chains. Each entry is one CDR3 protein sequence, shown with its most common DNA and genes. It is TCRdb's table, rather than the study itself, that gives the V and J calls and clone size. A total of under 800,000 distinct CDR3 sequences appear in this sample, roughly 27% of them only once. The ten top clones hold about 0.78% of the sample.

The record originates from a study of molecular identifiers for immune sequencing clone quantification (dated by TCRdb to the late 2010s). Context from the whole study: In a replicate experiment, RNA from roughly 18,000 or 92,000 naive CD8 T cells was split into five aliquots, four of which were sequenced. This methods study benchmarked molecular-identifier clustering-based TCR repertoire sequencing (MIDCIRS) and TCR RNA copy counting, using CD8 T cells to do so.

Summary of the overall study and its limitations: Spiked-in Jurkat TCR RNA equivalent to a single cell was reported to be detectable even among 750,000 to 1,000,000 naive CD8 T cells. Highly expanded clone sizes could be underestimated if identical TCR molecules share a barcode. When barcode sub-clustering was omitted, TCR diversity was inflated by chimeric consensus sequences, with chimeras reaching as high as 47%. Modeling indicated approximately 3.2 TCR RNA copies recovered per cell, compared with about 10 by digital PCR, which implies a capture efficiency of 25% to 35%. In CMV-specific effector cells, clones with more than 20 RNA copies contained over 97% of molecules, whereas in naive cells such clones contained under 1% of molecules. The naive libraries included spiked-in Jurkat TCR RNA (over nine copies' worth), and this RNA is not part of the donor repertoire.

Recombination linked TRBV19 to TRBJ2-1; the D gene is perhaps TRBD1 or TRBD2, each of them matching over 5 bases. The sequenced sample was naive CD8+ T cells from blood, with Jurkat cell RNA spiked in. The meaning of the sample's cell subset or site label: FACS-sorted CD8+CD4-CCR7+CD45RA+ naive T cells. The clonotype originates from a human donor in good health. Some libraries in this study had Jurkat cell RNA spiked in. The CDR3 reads CASRAGTRGSNEQFF. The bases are TGTGCCAGTAGGGCCGGGACGAGGGGCAGCAATGAGCAGTTCTTC.